The clone carrying this T cell receptor beta chain was counted a few times. Bulk tissue was left unsorted, and RNA and DNA were co-extracted from about 20-30 mg of it. Patients underwent resection of primary liver carcinoma. Five separate regions were sampled from each tumor. The sample comes from a study of tumor-infiltrating lymphocytes in primary liver carcinoma. Study context: T1-T3 N0M0 was the stage of the tumors, which were about 4.2 to 11 cm across.

The germline V gene encodes CDR1 SNHLY and CDR2 FYNNEI. V was pared by 9 bases and J by 2 bases, with 8 bases between. The CDR3 is made up of 12 amino acids. A primer in the constant region served to generate TCR beta cDNA from 450 to 600 ng of total RNA. The TCR beta library was amplified through three nested multiplex PCR rounds in a modified ARM-PCR procedure. Each of the first two PCR rounds ran around 10 cycles with TRBV1-TRBV30 forward and C-beta reverse primers. TCRdb independently ran MiXCR on the multiplex PCR reads; one entry per CDR3 protein. The top ten hold about 20% of the sample, which has around 47,000 distinct CDR3 sequences, about three quarters seen once.

The gene calls are TRBV2 and TRBJ2-4; D possibly corresponds to TRBD1 (5 bases). Sequencing input: liver tumor tissue from sampling region 2. The sample's subset: tumor region T2, inferior pole. The receptor's source is a man aged 40-50 years with primary liver carcinoma and hepatitis B virus infection. The CDR3 bases are TGTGCCAGTCAGGGTTCCAAAAACATTCAGTACTTC. It specifies CASQGSKNIQYF.